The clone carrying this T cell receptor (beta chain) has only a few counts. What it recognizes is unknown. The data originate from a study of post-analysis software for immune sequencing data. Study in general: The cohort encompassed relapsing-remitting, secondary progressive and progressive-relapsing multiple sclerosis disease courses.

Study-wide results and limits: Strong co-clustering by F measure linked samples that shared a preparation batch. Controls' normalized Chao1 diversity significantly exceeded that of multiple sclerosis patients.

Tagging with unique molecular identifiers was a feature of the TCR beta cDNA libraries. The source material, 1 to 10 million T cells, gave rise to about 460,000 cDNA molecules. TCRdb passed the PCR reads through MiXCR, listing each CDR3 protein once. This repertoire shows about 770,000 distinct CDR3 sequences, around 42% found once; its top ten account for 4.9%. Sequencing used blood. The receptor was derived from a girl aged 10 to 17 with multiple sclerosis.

Here the CDR3 DNA reads TGTGCCAGCAGCTTACTTAGTGGGCCTTCACCCCTCCACTTT. Translated: CASSLLSGPSPLHF. The V call is TRBV27, the J call TRBJ1-6; D is ambiguous. The CDR3 runs 14 residues. CDR1 MNHEY and CDR2 SMNVEV come from the germline V gene (reference sequence). V lost 6 bases to trimming and J lost 9 bases, with 15 bases between them.